A single sample gave rise to the 5 T cell receptor beta chains below, sequenced in a study of blood T cell repertoires in COVID-19. Here immunoSEQ multiplex PCR was the method, and the copy in TCRdb shows in-frame clones only, minus some. This table holds 55,000 to 80,000 clones, around three quarters found once. Material: peripheral blood. These receptor sequences come from a human donor in a cohort sampled during active COVID-19.

The rearrangement uses TRBV5-1 and TRBJ2-7; no clear D. The V end was cut by 4 bases, the J end by 6 bases, with 14 bases between. This CDR3 comprises 13 residues. The germline gives CDR1 SGHRS, CDR2 YFSETQ. CDR3: CASSPDGEGEQYF. The CDR3 coding sequence is TGCGCCAGCAGCCCAGACGGAGAAGGCGAGCAGTACTTC.

The chain carries TRBV19 and TRBJ1-5; D is unresolved. V lost 3 bases to trimming and J lost 13 bases, with 10 bases between them. Germline CDR1 LNHDA, CDR2 SQIVND (reference sequence). This CDR3 comprises 11 residues. CDR3 in DNA: TGTGCCAGTAGTATGGGAGGTCTTCAGCATTTT. Its translation is CASSMGGLQHF.

This chain uses TRBV19 with TRBJ1-6; 11 nucleotides match TRBD1. J gave up 10 bases and V 6 bases, and 8 bases lay outside the gene matches. The CDR3 totals 15 residues. CDR1 and CDR2 from the germline V gene are LNHDA and SQIVND (reference sequence). CDR3 nucleotides: TGTGCCAGTAGCACCTCCGGGACAGGGGGATCACCCCTCCACTTT. Protein: CASSTSGTGGSPLHF.

The V and J genes are TRBV5-6 and TRBJ2-5, with 11 bases that match TRBD2. CDR3 size: 16 residues. The junction had 11 bases not matched to a gene; V was cut back by 5 bases and J by 5 bases. CDR1 and CDR2 from the germline V gene are SGHDT and YYEEEE. The DNA for the CDR3 is TGTGCCAGCAGAGCTATAGCGGGGGGGCTCGTGGAGACCCAGTACTTC. This encodes CASRAIAGGLVETQYF.

This clone came up once. This sequence joins TRBV7-3 and TRBJ2-7; D remains ambiguous. Looked up from germline, CDR1 is SGHTA and CDR2 is FQGTGA. CDR3 length: 11 residues. The germline V and J ends were trimmed by 2 bases and 7 bases, with 6 bases remaining between them. The CDR3: CASSLGQEQYF. In nucleotides, the CDR3 is TGTGCCAGCAGCTTAGGTCAGGAGCAGTACTTC. The whole variable domain, remainder taken from reference TRBV7-3 and TRBJ2-7, is GAGVSQTPSNKVTEKGKYVELRCDPISGHTALYWYRQSLGQGPEFLIYFQGTGAADDSGLPNDRFFAVRPEGSVSTLKIQRTERGDSAVYLCASSLGQEQYFGPGTRLTVT.